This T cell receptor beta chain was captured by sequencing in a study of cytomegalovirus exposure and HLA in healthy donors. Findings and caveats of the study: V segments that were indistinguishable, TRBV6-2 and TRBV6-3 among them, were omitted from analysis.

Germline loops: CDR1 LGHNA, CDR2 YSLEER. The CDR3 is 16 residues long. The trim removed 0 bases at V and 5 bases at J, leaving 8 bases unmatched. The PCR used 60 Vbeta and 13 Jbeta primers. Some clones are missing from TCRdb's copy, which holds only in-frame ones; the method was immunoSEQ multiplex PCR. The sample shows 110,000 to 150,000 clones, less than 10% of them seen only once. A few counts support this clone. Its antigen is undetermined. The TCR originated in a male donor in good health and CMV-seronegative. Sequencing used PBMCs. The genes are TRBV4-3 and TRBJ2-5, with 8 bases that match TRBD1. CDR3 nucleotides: TGCGCCAGCAGCCAAGATGACAGGGGTGTTTTGGAGACCCAGTACTTC. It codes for CASSQDDRGVLETQYF.